This T cell receptor beta chain stems from a study of identical twins. V lost 5 bases, J lost 3 bases, and 11 bases lay in between. The CDR3 runs to 14 residues. Via MiXCR, TCRdb re-called the 5' RACE reads, giving one row per CDR3 protein. The table lists around 340,000 distinct CDR3 sequences, 7% to 9.5% of them singletons, with more than 8% in the top ten. The receptor's source is a woman in her forties or fifties in good health. Sequenced: naive T cells sorted from blood. This sequence joins TRBV12-3 or TRBV12-4 and TRBJ1-5, with a possible D match to TRBD1 (5 bases). The CDR3 nucleotides are TGTGCCAGCAGTCAAACAGGAAACAATCAGCCCCAGCATTTT. Encoded protein: CASSQTGNNQPQHF.